A single sample gave rise to the 9 T cell receptor beta chains below, sequenced in a study of blood T cell repertoires in COVID-19 (dated by TCRdb to 2020 to 2021). The library was built by means of the immunoSEQ multiplex PCR assay. Held by TCRdb, this immuneACCESS table contains in-frame sequences only and omits some clones. Under half of the omission traces to an unresolved V gene where checked; the cause of the rest is unknown. Across this sample there are 29,000 or so clones, with 90% to 95% seen only once. The leading ten clones occupy over 2% of the sample. The specimen sequenced was peripheral blood. The receptors were sampled from a man aged 50 or older with active COVID-19.

This clone was observed once. The V and J genes are TRBV2 and TRBJ1-2; 11 positions match TRBD1. The J segment lost 8 bases and the V segment lost 5 bases, leaving 7 bases of the junction unmatched. The CDR3 has 14 amino acids. The germline V gene encodes CDR1 SNHLY and CDR2 FYNNEI. The CDR3 loop is CASSSGTGGLGYTF. The CDR3 nucleotides are TGTGCCAGCAGTTCCGGGACAGGGGGTTTGGGCTACACCTTC. The variable domain in full, with the rest retrieved from reference TRBV2 and TRBJ1-2, is EPEVTQTPSHQVTQMGQEVILRCVPISNHLYFYWYRQILGQKVEFLVSFYNNEISEKSEIFDDQFSVERPDGSNFTLKIRSTKLEDSAMYFCASSSGTGGLGYTFGSGTRLTVV.

The chain recombines TRBV12-3 or TRBV12-4 with TRBJ1-1, with unresolved D. This CDR3 is 12 amino acids long. Trimming stripped 2 bases from V and 5 bases from J, with 6 bases between. CDR3 residues: CASSLRETEAFF. The CDR3 bases are TGTGCCAGCAGTTTAAGAGAGACTGAAGCTTTCTTT.

In nucleotides, the CDR3 is TGCGCCAGCAGCACGCCCGCAGGGAAAGAAAATGAGCAGTTCTTC. Translated: CASSTPAGKENEQFF. The rearrangement uses TRBV5-1 and TRBJ2-1; D possibly corresponds to TRBD1 (5 bases). The CDR3 runs to 15 residues. The V gene lost 4 bases and the J gene lost 7 bases, with 18 bases spanning the gap. CDR1 and CDR2 from the germline V gene are SGHRS and YFSETQ. Full variable domain (missing parts from reference TRBV5-1 and TRBJ2-1): KAGVTQTPRYLIKTRGQQVTLSCSPISGHRSVSWYQQTPGQGLQFLFEYFSETQRNKGNFPGRFSGRQFSNSRSEMNVSTLELGDSALYLCASSTPAGKENEQFFGPGTRLTVL.

This clone appeared once. This sequence joins TRBV6-5 and TRBJ1-1; 9 nucleotides align to TRBD1. The J segment lost 5 bases and the V segment lost 7 bases, leaving 5 bases of the junction unmatched. In germline, CDR1 is MNHEY, CDR2 SVGAGI. This CDR3 has 13 residues. In DNA, the CDR3 is TGTGCCAGCATGAGGACAGGGGTGACTGAAGCTTTCTTT. Its translation: CASMRTGVTEAFF.

The rearrangement links TRBV7-9 to TRBJ2-6; 7 bases align to TRBD1. Germline values: CDR1 SEHNR, CDR2 FQNEAQ (reference sequence). V shed 3 bases, J shed 4 bases, and the junction held 0 bases outside the gene matches. The CDR3 is 14 residues long. The CDR3 region has the DNA TGTGCCAGCAGCTTGACAGGGGGGGCCAACGTCCTGACTTTC. Translating gives CASSLTGGANVLTF.

Worth noting for this clone: This CDR3 is also generated by other DNA sequences in the sample. The chain uses TRBV2 and TRBJ1-4; D not resolved. Germline V gene lookup returns CDR1 SNHLY and CDR2 FYNNEI. This CDR3 is 15 amino acids long. V gave up 4 bases and J gave up 0 bases, with 9 bases separating them. CDR3 DNA sequence: TGTGCCAGCAGTGGCGGCCGGGCAACTAATGAAAAACTGTTTTTT. Amino acid sequence: CASSGGRATNEKLFF.

The chain has TRBV13 and TRBJ1-2; D not certain. The CDR3 covers 14 residues. The germline V and J ends were trimmed by 1 base and 14 bases, with 20 bases remaining between them. The germline CDR1 and CDR2 sequences are PRHDT and FYEKMQ (reference sequence). The CDR3 here is CASSLDPQAAPHTF. The CDR3 DNA reads as TGTGCCAGCAGCTTAGATCCTCAGGCAGCCCCTCATACCTTC.

The chain recombines TRBV2 with TRBJ2-5; TRBD2 agrees at 15 bases. The germline CDR1 and CDR2 sequences are SNHLY and FYNNEI. The CDR3 consists of 16 residues. The ends lost 10 bases at V and 9 bases at J; junction bases unmatched: 15. CDR3 region: CATTPGLAGGRAAQYF. DNA for the CDR3: TGTGCCACTACTCCGGGACTAGCGGGGGGACGGGCGGCCCAGTACTTC.

CDR3: CASSLDPAGVGETQYF. The CDR3 DNA sequence: TGCGCCAGCAGCTTGGATCCGGCGGGAGTTGGGGAGACCCAGTACTTC. The J gene is TRBJ2-5, the V gene TRBV5-1, with 7 positions matching TRBD2. The germline V gene has CDR1 SGHRS and CDR2 YFSETQ. The CDR3 loop spans 16 amino acids. After removal of 0 bases from V and 5 bases from J, the junction contained 10 bases not matched to a gene.